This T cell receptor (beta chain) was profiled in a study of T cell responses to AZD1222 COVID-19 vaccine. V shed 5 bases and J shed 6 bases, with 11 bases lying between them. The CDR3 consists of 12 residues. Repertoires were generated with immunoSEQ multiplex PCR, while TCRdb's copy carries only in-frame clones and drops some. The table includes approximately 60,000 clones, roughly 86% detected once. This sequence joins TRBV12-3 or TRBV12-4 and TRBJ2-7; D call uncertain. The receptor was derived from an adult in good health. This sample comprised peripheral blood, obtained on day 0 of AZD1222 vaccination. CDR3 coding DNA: TGTGCCAGCAGTCTTTCACTTGGCGAGCAGTACTTC. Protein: CASSLSLGEQYF.